This section outlines one T cell receptor (beta chain) sequence together with its context. Its antigen remains unidentified. CDR3 regions were amplified by Arm-PCR using iRepertoire HTBI primers to build TCR beta libraries. One entry per CDR3 protein results from TCRdb running MiXCR on the multiplex PCR reads. This sample yields 300,000 to 400,000 distinct CDR3 sequences, of which roughly a fifth are seen a single time; less than 35% belongs to the top ten. Time point denoted: persistent/refractory GD, antithyroid drugs over 5 years with positive TRAb. PBMC-derived RNA was used for the TCR library. The data were obtained in a study of regulatory T cells in long-lasting Graves disease. The germline V gene has CDR1 SGHRS and CDR2 YFSETQ. The CDR3 has 18 residues. The trim removed 5 bases at V and 2 bases at J, leaving 15 bases unmatched. Whole-study findings and limits: Study was limited to peripheral blood, excluding thyroid tissue.

The sequences come from peripheral blood mononuclear cells (PBMCs), collected when the disease was refractory, from a patient treated with antithyroid drugs. The clonotype originates from a female donor with Graves disease. The rearrangement uses TRBV5-1 and TRBJ2-4; TRBD1 agrees at 8 bases. The CDR3 sequence is CASSSPIQGEKSKNIQYF. CDR3 nucleotide sequence: TGCGCCAGCAGTTCACCGATACAGGGGGAGAAGTCCAAAAACATTCAGTACTTC. Using reference TRBV5-1 and TRBJ2-4 for the parts outside the CDR3, the full variable domain is KAGVTQTPRYLIKTRGQQVTLSCSPISGHRSVSWYQQTPGQGLQFLFEYFSETQRNKGNFPGRFSGRQFSNSRSEMNVSTLELGDSALYLCASSSPIQGEKSKNIQYFGAGTRLSVL.